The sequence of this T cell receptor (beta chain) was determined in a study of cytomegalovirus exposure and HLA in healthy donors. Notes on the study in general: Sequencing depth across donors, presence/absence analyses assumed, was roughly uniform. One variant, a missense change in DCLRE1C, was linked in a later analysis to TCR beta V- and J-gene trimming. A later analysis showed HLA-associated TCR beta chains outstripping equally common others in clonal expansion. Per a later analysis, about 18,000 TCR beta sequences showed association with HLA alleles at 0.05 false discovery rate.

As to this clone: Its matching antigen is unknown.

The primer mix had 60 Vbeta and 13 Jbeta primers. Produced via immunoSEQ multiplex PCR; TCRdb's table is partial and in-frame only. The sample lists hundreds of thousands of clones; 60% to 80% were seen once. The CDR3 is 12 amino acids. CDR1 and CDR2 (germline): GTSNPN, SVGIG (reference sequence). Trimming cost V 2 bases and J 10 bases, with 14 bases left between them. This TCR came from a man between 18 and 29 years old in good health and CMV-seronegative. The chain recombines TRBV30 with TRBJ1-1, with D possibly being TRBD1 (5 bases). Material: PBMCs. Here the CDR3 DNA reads TGTGCCTGGAGTCCGGATGGGGGGTTAGCTTTCTTT. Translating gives CAWSPDGGLAFF.